This TCR beta chain came from a study of T cell repertoires in cytomegalovirus infection. Germline-derived CDR1 and CDR2 are MNHEY and SVGAGI. V was trimmed by 0 bases and J by 4 bases, leaving 14 bases between them. The CDR3 totals 16 residues. TCRdb re-called the reads through MiXCR, storing one row per CDR3 protein. The sample has nearly 650,000 distinct CDR3 sequences, 20% to 25% seen once; the top ten hold 7% to 9%. The sequence was obtained from a human donor in good health (CMV status not recorded). Some clones in this sample may be carry-over from other donors' samples. This chain joins TRBV6-5 and TRBJ2-3; TRBD1 is a possible D gene (5 bases). The sample consisted of CD8+ T cells from PBMCs. The DNA for the CDR3 is TGTGCCAGCAGTTACTCGACCCAGGGAAGGGCAGATACGCAGTATTTT. Protein sequence: CASSYSTQGRADTQYF.